There are many counts of the clone carrying this T cell receptor (beta chain). Its antigen is unidentified. This sample is part of a study of T cells in Graves' hyperthyroidism and ophthalmopathy. Background on the study: Prior to any treatment, at the point of initial diagnosis, peripheral blood was collected.

Study-wide points: Clonotypes that were expanded in thyroid above 0.001 mostly appeared in blood too.

Diagnosis rested on symptoms, serum thyroxine and TRAb, thyroid ultrasound, and orbital computed tomography. The sample, blood from the first hyperthyroidism diagnosis, precedes any ophthalmopathy symptoms. Amplified regions were TCR beta CDR3 sequences from RNA transcripts. RT-PCR in the first round (using the HTBI primer set) targeted the TCR CDR3. MiXCR, run by TCRdb on the multiplex PCR reads, gives a single entry per CDR3 protein. Among tens of thousands of distinct CDR3 sequences, 49% were seen once, and the ten largest hold 6.2%. CDR1 SGHRS and CDR2 YFSETQ come from the germline V gene. The CDR3 has 15 amino acids. V gave up 0 bases and J gave up 8 bases, with 14 bases separating them.

The sample comprised blood. This TCR came from a woman aged 50 to 60 with Graves' hyperthyroidism that later progressed to Graves' ophthalmopathy. V is TRBV5-1 and J is TRBJ1-4; no clear D gene. CDR3 nucleotides: TGCGCCAGCAGCTTGGCCGGGCAGCCTGGGGAAAAACTGTTTTTT. This sequence encodes CASSLAGQPGEKLFF.